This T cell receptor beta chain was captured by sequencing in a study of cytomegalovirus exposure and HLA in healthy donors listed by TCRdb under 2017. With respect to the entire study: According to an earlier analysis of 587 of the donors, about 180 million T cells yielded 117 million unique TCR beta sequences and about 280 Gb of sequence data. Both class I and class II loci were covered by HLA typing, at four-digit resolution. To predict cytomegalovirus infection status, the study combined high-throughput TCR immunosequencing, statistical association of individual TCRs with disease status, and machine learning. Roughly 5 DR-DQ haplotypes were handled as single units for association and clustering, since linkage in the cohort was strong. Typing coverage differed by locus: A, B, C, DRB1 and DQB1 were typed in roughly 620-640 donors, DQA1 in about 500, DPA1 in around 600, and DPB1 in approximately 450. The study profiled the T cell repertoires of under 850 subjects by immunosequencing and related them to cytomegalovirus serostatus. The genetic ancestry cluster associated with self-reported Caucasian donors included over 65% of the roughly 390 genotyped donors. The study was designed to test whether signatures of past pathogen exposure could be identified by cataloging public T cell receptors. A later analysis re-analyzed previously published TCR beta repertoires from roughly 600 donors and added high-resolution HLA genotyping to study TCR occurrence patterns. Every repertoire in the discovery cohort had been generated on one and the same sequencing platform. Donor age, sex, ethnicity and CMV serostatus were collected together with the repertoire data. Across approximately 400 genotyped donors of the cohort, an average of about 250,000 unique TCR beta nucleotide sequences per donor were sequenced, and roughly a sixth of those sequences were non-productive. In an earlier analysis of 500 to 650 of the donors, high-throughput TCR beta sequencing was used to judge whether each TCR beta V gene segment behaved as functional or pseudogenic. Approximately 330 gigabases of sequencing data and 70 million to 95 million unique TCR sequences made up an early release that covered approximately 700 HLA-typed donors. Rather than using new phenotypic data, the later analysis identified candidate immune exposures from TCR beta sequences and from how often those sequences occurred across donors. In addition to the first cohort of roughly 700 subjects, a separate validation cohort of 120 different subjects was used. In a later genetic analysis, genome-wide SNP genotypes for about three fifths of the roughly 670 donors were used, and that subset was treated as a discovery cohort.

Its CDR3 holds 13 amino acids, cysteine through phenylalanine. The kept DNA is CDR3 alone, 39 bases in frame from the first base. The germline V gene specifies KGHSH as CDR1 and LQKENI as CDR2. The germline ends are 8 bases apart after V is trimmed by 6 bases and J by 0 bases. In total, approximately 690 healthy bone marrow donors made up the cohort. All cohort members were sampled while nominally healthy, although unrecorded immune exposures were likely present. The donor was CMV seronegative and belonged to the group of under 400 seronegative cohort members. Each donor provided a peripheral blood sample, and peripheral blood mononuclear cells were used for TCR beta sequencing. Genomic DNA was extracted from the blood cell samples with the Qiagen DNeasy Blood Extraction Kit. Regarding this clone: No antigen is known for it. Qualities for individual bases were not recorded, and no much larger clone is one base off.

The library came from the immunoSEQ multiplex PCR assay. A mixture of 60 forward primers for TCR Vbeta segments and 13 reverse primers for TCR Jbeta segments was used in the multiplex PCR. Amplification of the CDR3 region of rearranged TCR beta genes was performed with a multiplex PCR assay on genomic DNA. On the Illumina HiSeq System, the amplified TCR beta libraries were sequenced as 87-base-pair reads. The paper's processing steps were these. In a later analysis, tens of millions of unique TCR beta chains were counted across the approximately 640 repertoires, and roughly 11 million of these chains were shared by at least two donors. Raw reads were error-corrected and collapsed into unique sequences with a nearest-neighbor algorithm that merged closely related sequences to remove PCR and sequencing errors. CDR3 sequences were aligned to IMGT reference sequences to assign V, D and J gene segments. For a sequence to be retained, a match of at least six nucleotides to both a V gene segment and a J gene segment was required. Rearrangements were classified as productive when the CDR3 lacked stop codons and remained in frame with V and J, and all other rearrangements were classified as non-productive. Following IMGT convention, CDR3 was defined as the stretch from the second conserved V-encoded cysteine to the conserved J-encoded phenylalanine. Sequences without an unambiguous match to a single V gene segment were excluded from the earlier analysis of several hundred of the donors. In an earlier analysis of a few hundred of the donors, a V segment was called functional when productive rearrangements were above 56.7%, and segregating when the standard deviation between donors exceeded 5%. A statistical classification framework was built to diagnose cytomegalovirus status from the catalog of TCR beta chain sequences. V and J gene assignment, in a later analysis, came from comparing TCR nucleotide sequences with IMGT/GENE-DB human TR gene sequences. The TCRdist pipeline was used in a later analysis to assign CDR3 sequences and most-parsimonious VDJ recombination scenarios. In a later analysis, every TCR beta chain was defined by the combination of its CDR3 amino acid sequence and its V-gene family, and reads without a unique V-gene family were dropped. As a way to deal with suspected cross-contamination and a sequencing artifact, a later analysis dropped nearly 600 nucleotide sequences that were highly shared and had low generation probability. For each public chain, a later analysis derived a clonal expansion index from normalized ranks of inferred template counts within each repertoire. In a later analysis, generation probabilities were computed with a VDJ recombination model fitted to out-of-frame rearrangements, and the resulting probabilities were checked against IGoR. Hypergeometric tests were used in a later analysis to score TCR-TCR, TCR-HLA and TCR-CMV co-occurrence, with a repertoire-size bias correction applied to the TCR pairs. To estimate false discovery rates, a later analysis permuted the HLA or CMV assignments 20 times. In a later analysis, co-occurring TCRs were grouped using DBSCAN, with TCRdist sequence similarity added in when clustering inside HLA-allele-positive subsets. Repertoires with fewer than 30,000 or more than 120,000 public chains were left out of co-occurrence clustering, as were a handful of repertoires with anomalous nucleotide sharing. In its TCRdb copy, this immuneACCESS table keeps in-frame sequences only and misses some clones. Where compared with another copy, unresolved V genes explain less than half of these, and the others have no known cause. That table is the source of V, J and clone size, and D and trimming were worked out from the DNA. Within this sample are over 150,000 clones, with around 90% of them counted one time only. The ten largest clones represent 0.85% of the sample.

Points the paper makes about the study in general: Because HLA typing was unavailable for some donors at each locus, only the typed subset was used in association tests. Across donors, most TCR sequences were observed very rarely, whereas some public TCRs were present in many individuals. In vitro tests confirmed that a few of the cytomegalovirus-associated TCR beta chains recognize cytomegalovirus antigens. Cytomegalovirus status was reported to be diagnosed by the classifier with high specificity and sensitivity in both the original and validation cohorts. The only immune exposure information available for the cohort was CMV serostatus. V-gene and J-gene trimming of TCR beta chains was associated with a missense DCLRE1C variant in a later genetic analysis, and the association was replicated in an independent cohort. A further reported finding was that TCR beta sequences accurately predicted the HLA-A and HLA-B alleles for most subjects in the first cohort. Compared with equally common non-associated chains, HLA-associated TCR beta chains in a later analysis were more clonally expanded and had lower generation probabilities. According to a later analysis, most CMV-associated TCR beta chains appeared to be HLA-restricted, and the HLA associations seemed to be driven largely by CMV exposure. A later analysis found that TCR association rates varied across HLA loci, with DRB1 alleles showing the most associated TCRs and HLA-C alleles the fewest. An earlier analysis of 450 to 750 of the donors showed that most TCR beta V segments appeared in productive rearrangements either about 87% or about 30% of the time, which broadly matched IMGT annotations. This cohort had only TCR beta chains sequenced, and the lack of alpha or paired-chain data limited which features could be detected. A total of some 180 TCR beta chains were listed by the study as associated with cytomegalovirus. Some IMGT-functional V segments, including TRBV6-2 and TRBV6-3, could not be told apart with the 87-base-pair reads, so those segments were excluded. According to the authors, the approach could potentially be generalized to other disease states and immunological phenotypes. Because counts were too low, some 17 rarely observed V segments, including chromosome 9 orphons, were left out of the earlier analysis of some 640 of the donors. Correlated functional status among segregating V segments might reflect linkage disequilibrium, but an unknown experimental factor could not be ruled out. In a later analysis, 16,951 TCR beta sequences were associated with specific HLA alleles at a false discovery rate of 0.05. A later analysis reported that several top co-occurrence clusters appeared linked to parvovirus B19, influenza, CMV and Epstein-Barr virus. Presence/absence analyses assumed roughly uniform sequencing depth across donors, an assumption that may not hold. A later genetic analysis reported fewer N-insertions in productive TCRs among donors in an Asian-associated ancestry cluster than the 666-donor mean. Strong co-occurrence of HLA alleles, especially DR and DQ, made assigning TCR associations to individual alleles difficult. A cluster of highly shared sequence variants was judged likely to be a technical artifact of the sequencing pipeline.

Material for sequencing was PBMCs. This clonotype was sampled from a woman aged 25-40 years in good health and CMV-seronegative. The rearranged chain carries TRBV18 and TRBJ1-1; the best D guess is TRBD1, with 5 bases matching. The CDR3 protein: CASSDSMNTEAFF. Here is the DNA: TGTGCCAGCTCTGACAGCATGAACACTGAAGCTTTCTTT.